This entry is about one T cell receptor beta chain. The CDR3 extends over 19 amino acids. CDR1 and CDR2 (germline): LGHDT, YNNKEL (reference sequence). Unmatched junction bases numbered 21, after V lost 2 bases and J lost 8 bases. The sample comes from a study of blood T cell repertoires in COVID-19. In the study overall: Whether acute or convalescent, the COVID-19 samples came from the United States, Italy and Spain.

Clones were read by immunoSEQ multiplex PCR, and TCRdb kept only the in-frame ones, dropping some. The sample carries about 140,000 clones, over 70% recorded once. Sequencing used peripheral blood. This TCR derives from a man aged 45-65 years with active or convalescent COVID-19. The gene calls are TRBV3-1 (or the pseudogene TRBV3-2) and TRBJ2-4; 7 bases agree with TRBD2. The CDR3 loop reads CASSQRTSVDLSSPDIQYF. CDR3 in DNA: TGTGCCAGCAGCCAACGGACTAGTGTGGACCTCTCAAGTCCGGACATTCAGTACTTC.